The 30 T cell receptor beta chains given below trace back to one sample, sequenced in a study of blood T cell repertoires in COVID-19 (dated by TCRdb to 2018 to 2021). Library preparation employed the immunoSEQ multiplex PCR assay. The clones in this table, taken by TCRdb from immuneACCESS, are in-frame only. Not every clone is retained; where verified, under half of the shortfall comes from an unresolved V gene, and the cause of the rest is unknown. The sample contains around 270,000 clones, approximately 90% of them found a single time. About 5% of the sample goes to the ten largest clones. Sequencing input: peripheral blood. The receptors originated from a man aged 35-49 years with acute or convalescent COVID-19.

The chain employs TRBV6-5 and TRBJ2-1, with D tentatively TRBD1 (5 bases). The CDR3 has 13 amino acids. V dropped 0 bases and J dropped 10 bases, with 10 bases sitting between them. CDR1 is MNHEY and CDR2 is SVGAGI in the germline V gene. The CDR3 region is CASSYSQATEQFF. DNA for the CDR3: TGTGCCAGCAGTTACTCACAGGCTACAGAGCAGTTCTTC.

A single count supports this clone. This rearrangement joins TRBV28 to TRBJ1-4, with 7 bases that match TRBD1. The CDR3 length is 15 residues. V was clipped by 7 bases and J by 7 bases; unmatched bases: 12. Germline V gives CDR1 MDHEN, CDR2 SYDVKM. For the CDR3, the DNA is TGTGCCAGCACCAATTACAGGGGCAGGGTTGAAAAACTGTTTTTT. Translated: CASTNYRGRVEKLFF.

This clone was picked up one time. The chain joins TRBV18 to TRBJ2-7; the D gene is possibly TRBD1 (5 bases). CDR1 and CDR2 (germline): KGHSH, LQKENI. The CDR3 contains 12 residues. The ends were cut back, 6 bases at V and 5 bases at J, with 11 bases in the middle. CDR3 loop: CASSTTGDEQYF. The CDR3 DNA reads TGTGCCAGCTCGACAACAGGCGACGAGCAGTACTTC.

The genes are TRBV6-2 or TRBV6-3 and TRBJ1-6; 8 bases are a match to TRBD1. In germline, CDR1 is MNHEY, CDR2 SVGEGT. The CDR3 is 18 residues long. Trimming at V came to 4 bases and at J to 7 bases, leaving 15 bases not matched to a gene. The CDR3: CASSSDRGRRILNSPLHF. CDR3 bases: TGTGCCAGCAGTTCAGACAGGGGTCGTCGGATATTAAATTCACCCCTCCACTTT.

The chain employs TRBV18 and TRBJ1-4, with 10 bases identical to TRBD1. CDR1 KGHSH and CDR2 LQKENI come from the germline V gene. Trimming cost V 10 bases and J 8 bases; bases outside gene matches: 7. CDR3 length: 13 amino acids. The chain's CDR3 is CATLPGQGEKLFF. In DNA form, the CDR3 reads TGTGCCACCTTACCGGGACAGGGGGAAAAACTGTTTTTT.

This chain uses TRBV19 with TRBJ1-3; no clear D gene. The CDR3 contains 18 residues. The germline V and J ends were trimmed by 5 bases and 0 bases, with 20 bases remaining between them. CDR1 is LNHDA and CDR2 is SQIVND in the germline V gene (reference sequence). The CDR3 loop is CASSEPMGHFSSGNTIYF. The CDR3 DNA sequence: TGTGCCAGTAGTGAGCCCATGGGCCACTTCAGCTCTGGAAACACCATATATTTT.

V gene TRBV6-5 combines with J gene TRBJ1-2, with D possibly being TRBD1 (5 bases). The length of the CDR3 is 13 residues. Trimming shortened V by 6 bases and J by 6 bases, and 14 bases separated the two germline ends. Germline assignment: CDR1 MNHEY and CDR2 SVGAGI. The CDR3 DNA reads TGTGCCAGCAGCTTCCACTCCAGGGATGGCTACACCTTC. It translates to CASSFHSRDGYTF.

V is TRBV15 and J is TRBJ2-7, with unresolved D. With 1 base removed from V and 6 bases from J, the gap between germline ends came to 16 bases. This CDR3 is 15 amino acids long. Germline values: CDR1 LNHNV, CDR2 YYDKDF (reference sequence). CDR3 in amino acids: CATSRGLLDRGEQYF. The DNA for the CDR3 is TGTGCCACCAGCAGAGGACTTCTAGATCGAGGCGAGCAGTACTTC. The entire variable domain, with the rest obtained from reference TRBV15 and TRBJ2-7, is as follows: DAMVIQNPRYQVTQFGKPVTLSCSQTLNHNVMYWYQQKSSQAPKLLFHYYDKDFNNEADTPDNFQSRRPNTSFCFLDIRSPGLGDTAMYLCATSRGLLDRGEQYFGPGTRLTVT.

The chain employs TRBV9 and TRBJ1-2; 9 bases align to TRBD1. J lost 8 bases, V lost 3 bases, and 8 bases had no gene match. Looked up from germline, CDR1 is SGDLS and CDR2 is YYNGEE. CDR3 size: 14 residues. CDR3 region: CASSDRGLTQGYTF. Here the CDR3 DNA reads TGTGCCAGCAGCGACAGGGGGCTCACTCAAGGCTACACCTTC.

This rearrangement joins TRBV5-1 to TRBJ2-1, with 7 bases fitting TRBD1. The CDR3 spans 14 residues. Trimming cost V 3 bases and J 6 bases; bases outside gene matches: 6. Per germline, CDR1 SGHRS and CDR2 YFSETQ. CDR3 sequence (DNA): TGCGCCAGCAGCTCACCACAGGGGCTCAATGAGCAGTTCTTC. It yields the protein CASSSPQGLNEQFF.

This clone is a singleton in its sample. The chain employs TRBV9 and TRBJ2-5; 8 bases are a match to TRBD1. The length of the CDR3 is 13 residues. Germline lookup yields CDR1 SGDLS and CDR2 YYNGEE. With V trimmed by 2 bases and J by 4 bases, 1 base remained unmatched. The chain's CDR3 is CASSVDRGETQYF. The CDR3 DNA sequence: TGTGCCAGCAGCGTCGACAGGGGAGAGACCCAGTACTTC.

The genes are TRBV5-6 and TRBJ2-1; 11 bases are a match to TRBD1. CDR1 is SGHDT and CDR2 is YYEEEE in the germline V gene. The CDR3 spans 15 residues. Losses at the gene ends were 4 bases for V and 5 bases for J; bases not matched to a gene: 5. CDR3 nucleotides: TGTGCCAGCAGCCCTGGGACAGGGGGGGACAATGAGCAGTTCTTC. Its translation: CASSPGTGGDNEQFF.

The chain recombines TRBV5-6 with TRBJ1-1; TRBD1 aligns across 7 bases. The CDR3 is 17 amino acids. The junction had 14 bases not matched to a gene; V was cut back by 6 bases and J by 0 bases. Germline loops: CDR1 SGHDT, CDR2 YYEEEE. Here the CDR3 DNA reads TGTGCCAGCACCGGGGACAGCGCGGGACGGATGAACACTGAAGCTTTCTTT. Encoded protein: CASTGDSAGRMNTEAFF.

The rearrangement joins TRBV13 to TRBJ2-1, with 7 bases identical to TRBD1. V was clipped by 0 bases and J by 4 bases; unmatched bases: 3. The V gene's germline CDR1 is PRHDT and CDR2 FYEKMQ (reference sequence). The length of the CDR3 is 15 residues. The CDR3 sequence is CASSLGGTEYNEQFF. DNA for the CDR3: TGTGCCAGCAGCTTAGGGGGGACAGAGTACAATGAGCAGTTCTTC. The complete variable domain, with remaining parts taken from reference TRBV13 and TRBJ2-1, reads AAGVIQSPRHLIKEKRETATLKCYPIPRHDTVYWYQQGPGQDPQFLISFYEKMQSDKGSIPDRFSAQQFSDYHSELNMSSLELGDSALYFCASSLGGTEYNEQFFGPGTRLTVL.

This clone has more than one count but fewer than ten. The chain has TRBV7-8 and TRBJ2-2; D might be TRBD2 (7 bases). Between the trimmed V and J ends, which lost 5 bases and 5 bases, there was a span of 18 bases. CDR1 is SGHVS and CDR2 is FQNEAQ in the germline V gene. CDR3 length: 16 amino acids. The CDR3 loop reads CASSRLGGRETGELFF. The CDR3 DNA sequence: TGTGCCAGCAGCCGACTGGGGGGGCGCGAAACCGGGGAGCTGTTTTTT.

The genes are TRBV6-5 and TRBJ2-1, with a weak D call TRBD2 (5 bases). The CDR3 spans 15 residues. With 2 bases removed from V and 6 bases from J, the gap between germline ends came to 14 bases. Germline V lookup: CDR1 MNHEY, CDR2 SVGAGI. CDR3 loop: CASSYASGRLNEQFF. DNA of the CDR3: TGTGCCAGCAGTTACGCCAGCGGAAGACTCAATGAGCAGTTCTTC.

V and J are TRBV7-6 and TRBJ2-7; no clear D. Germline CDR1 reads SGHVS; CDR2 reads FNYEAQ. V gave up 5 bases and J gave up 3 bases, with 14 bases separating them. CDR3 size: 14 residues. The CDR3 DNA reads as TGTGCCAGCAGCCCGGGTCCTCTCTTCTACGAGCAGTACTTC. Amino acid sequence: CASSPGPLFYEQYF.

This chain links TRBV7-2 with TRBJ2-7; 8 bases fit TRBD1. The CDR3 length is 15 residues. CDR1 is SGHTA and CDR2 is FQGNSA in the germline V gene. V lost 5 bases to trimming and J lost 5 bases; unmatched junction nucleotides: 11. CDR3 sequence reads: CASSRARQGADEQYF. The CDR3 DNA follows: TGTGCCAGCAGCAGAGCCCGCCAGGGGGCGGACGAGCAGTACTTC.

The gene calls are TRBV12-3 or TRBV12-4 and TRBJ2-2, with D tentatively TRBD2 (6 bases). The CDR3 has 13 amino acids. V was pared by 10 bases and J by 2 bases, with 11 bases between. This CDR3 reads CATRDLNTGELFF. CDR3 sequence (DNA): TGTGCCACCCGGGACTTAAACACCGGGGAGCTGTTTTTT.

The count of this clone is one. The chain uses TRBV19 and TRBJ2-7; 7 bases align to TRBD2. The ends lost 5 bases at V and 6 bases at J; junction bases unmatched: 10. Germline V gene lookup returns CDR1 LNHDA and CDR2 SQIVND (reference sequence). The CDR3 sequence is 14 residues long. This CDR3 reads CASSPRDYRGEQYF. The CDR3 DNA is TGTGCCAGTAGTCCCCGGGACTACCGCGGCGAGCAGTACTTC.

This chain connects TRBV7-9 to TRBJ2-7; possible D gene TRBD2, 6 bases. CDR3 size: 13 residues. The germline V gene has CDR1 SEHNR and CDR2 FQNEAQ (reference sequence). V was trimmed by 5 bases and J by 4 bases, leaving 12 bases between them. This chain's CDR3 is CASSRERGYEQYF. The DNA of the CDR3 is TGTGCCAGCAGCCGAGAACGGGGGTACGAGCAGTACTTC.

The chain has TRBV9 and TRBJ2-3, with 9 bases aligning to TRBD2. CDR1 and CDR2 from the germline V gene are SGDLS and YYNGEE. CDR3 length equals 16 residues. V shed 0 bases, J shed 0 bases, and the junction held 2 bases outside the gene matches. The CDR3 nucleotides are TGTGCCAGCAGCGTAGCAGGACTAGCGAGCACAGATACGCAGTATTTT. It yields the protein CASSVAGLASTDTQYF.

The chain carries TRBV3-1 (or the pseudogene TRBV3-2) and TRBJ1-2, with TRBD1 identical over 9 bases. CDR3 length: 16 residues. Trimming removed 1 base from V and 5 bases from J; junction bases left unmatched: 8. Germline loops: CDR1 LGHDT, CDR2 YNNKEL (reference sequence). The CDR3 is CASSQGGTGHRYGYTF. In nucleotides, the CDR3 is TGTGCCAGCAGCCAAGGAGGGACAGGGCATAGGTATGGCTACACCTTC.

The chain uses TRBV6-2 or TRBV6-3 and TRBJ1-2; 10 positions match TRBD1. The germline V gene encodes CDR1 MNHEY and CDR2 SVGEGT. This CDR3 spans 16 amino acids. V was clipped by 5 bases and J by 4 bases; unmatched bases: 10. This chain's CDR3 is CASSQRGTGVSYGYTF. DNA of the CDR3: TGTGCCAGCAGTCAACGCGGGACAGGGGTTAGCTATGGCTACACCTTC.

This clone was recorded a few times. The rearrangement uses TRBV5-5 and TRBJ2-2; D is undetermined. The germline CDR1 and CDR2 sequences are SGHKS and YYEKEE (reference sequence). The CDR3 is made up of 15 amino acids. The V gene lost 0 bases and the J gene lost 6 bases, with 12 bases spanning the gap. Here the CDR3 reads CASSLEFGWAGELFF. The CDR3 nucleotides are TGTGCCAGCAGCTTGGAGTTCGGGTGGGCCGGGGAGCTGTTTTTT.

This clone was detected only once. The V call is TRBV6-5, the J call TRBJ1-1; TRBD1 matches 8 bases. The CDR3 extends over 13 amino acids. The V gene's germline CDR1 is MNHEY and CDR2 SVGAGI. Trimming cost V 6 bases and J 1 base; bases outside gene matches: 1. The DNA of the CDR3 is TGTGCCAGCAGGGACAGGGCGAACACTGAAGCTTTCTTT. Its protein product is CASRDRANTEAFF.

The chain uses TRBV27 and TRBJ2-7; D possibly corresponds to TRBD2 (6 bases). Deletions cut 8 bases from V and 2 bases from J, with 16 bases between. CDR1 and CDR2 (germline): MNHEY, SMNVEV (reference sequence). The CDR3 contains 14 residues. CDR3: CASSGGIGAYEQYF. The CDR3 nucleotides read TGTGCCAGCTCCGGGGGTATTGGGGCCTACGAGCAGTACTTC.

This chain links TRBV7-9 with TRBJ1-4, with D tentatively TRBD1 (5 bases). V was cut by 5 bases and J by 7 bases, with 20 bases left in between. Germline lookup yields CDR1 SEHNR and CDR2 FQNEAQ (reference sequence). This CDR3 region has 16 residues. The CDR3 nucleotides read TGTGCCAGCAGCCGACGGACAAGTGGGATTAGTGAAAAACTGTTTTTT. Protein: CASSRRTSGISEKLFF. Filled out from reference TRBV7-9 and TRBJ1-4, the complete variable domain reads DTGVSQNPRHKITKRGQNVTFRCDPISEHNRLYWYRQTLGQGPEFLTYFQNEAQLEKSRLLSDRFSAERPKGSFSTLEIQRTEQGDSAMYLCASSRRTSGISEKLFFGSGTQLSVL.

The chain recombines TRBV13 with TRBJ2-2, with D unclear. V lost 4 bases, J lost 4 bases, and 4 bases lay in between. The germline CDR1 and CDR2 sequences are PRHDT and FYEKMQ (reference sequence). CDR3 length: 12 residues. CDR3 residues: CASSSGTGELFF. The CDR3, as DNA: TGTGCCAGCAGCTCCGGCACCGGGGAGCTGTTTTTT.

J is TRBJ1-2 and V is TRBV15, with 7 bases identical to TRBD1. CDR1 and CDR2 from the germline V gene are LNHNV and YYDKDF (reference sequence). The CDR3 length is 14 residues. V was clipped by 3 bases and J by 5 bases; unmatched bases: 6. The CDR3 region is CATSRPGGRYGYTF. The CDR3 DNA reads as TGTGCCACCAGCAGGCCAGGGGGACGGTATGGCTACACCTTC.